The subject of this entry is one TCR beta chain. Its cognate antigen is unknown. Negative isolation yielded the CD8+ and CD4+ T cells, while FACS enriched the TEMRA cells. The record originates from a study of CD8 T cells in Susac syndrome. Between the trimmed V and J ends, which lost 0 bases and 6 bases, there was a span of 12 bases. CDR1 MNHEY and CDR2 SVGAGI come from the germline V gene. The length of the CDR3 is 15 residues. Study outcomes and limitations: The authors acknowledged that the study's TCR sequencing and HLA analysis involved relatively few individuals.

RNA totalling about 0.5 to 1 ug underwent reverse transcription with random hexamers. Multiplex PCR with immunoSEQ amplified the TCR beta CDR3 across 54 Vbeta and 13 Jbeta. TCRdb independently ran MiXCR on the immunoSEQ multiplex PCR reads; one entry per CDR3 protein. The sample contains 150,000 to 200,000 distinct CDR3 sequences, around 93% of which appear only once. This sequence originates from a human donor with multiple sclerosis. Sequenced: CD4+ T cells from PBMCs. The V and J genes are TRBV6-5 and TRBJ1-5, with D tentatively TRBD1 (6 bases). CDR3 protein: CASSYSRTERQPQHF. The CDR3 DNA reads TGTGCCAGCAGTTACTCGAGGACAGAACGTCAGCCCCAGCATTTT.